These 5 T cell receptor beta chains share one sample of origin, sequenced in a study of OX40 agonist ivuxolimab in advanced cancers. Assay: immunoSEQ multiplex PCR; the TCRdb copy retains only in-frame clones and omits some. The repertoire holds 100,000 or so clones, around 91% seen once, with under 0.95% in the top ten. The source was CD4+ or CD8+ T cells sorted from blood, collected in a trial of the OX40 agonist ivuxolimab. Receptor source: an adult with an advanced solid tumor such as melanoma, head and neck, liver or kidney cancer.

The chain is built from TRBV5-1 and TRBJ2-3, with unresolved D. The germline CDR1 and CDR2 sequences are SGHRS and YFSETQ. The V end lost 4 bases, the J end lost 5 bases, and 8 bases lay between the germline ends. This CDR3 region has 12 residues. The CDR3 DNA reads TGCGCCAGCAGCGTGGGTCGAGATACGCAGTATTTT. Translated: CASSVGRDTQYF.

This clone showed up just once. The chain couples TRBV7-2 to TRBJ1-1; 7 positions match TRBD1. This CDR3 has 15 amino acids. From germline, CDR1 is SGHTA and CDR2 FQGNSA. V trimming: 2 bases; J trimming: 1 base; junction bases outside the gene matches: 4. The CDR3 DNA reads TGTGCCAGCAGCTTATATGGGACAGAGAACACTGAAGCTTTCTTT. Translation: CASSLYGTENTEAFF.

This clone was seen only once. The V and J genes are TRBV5-6 and TRBJ2-1; the D gene is possibly TRBD2 (6 bases). This CDR3 has 15 residues. CDR1 and CDR2 (germline): SGHDT, YYEEEE. V dropped 10 bases and J dropped 0 bases, with 17 bases sitting between them. CDR3 DNA sequence: TGTGCCTCCCGACGGGGGTTAGGCTCCTACAATGAGCAGTTCTTC. Translating gives CASRRGLGSYNEQFF.

For this clone: This sample includes further DNA sequences coding for the same CDR3. The chain is built from TRBV7-2 and TRBJ2-7, with D unresolved. The V end lost 5 bases, the J end lost 3 bases, and 5 bases lay between the germline ends. The germline V gene encodes CDR1 SGHTA and CDR2 FQGNSA. The CDR3 length is 11 residues. Here the CDR3 reads CASSISYEQYF. The CDR3 nucleotides read TGTGCCAGCAGCATTAGCTACGAGCAGTACTTC.

The chain is built from TRBV9 and TRBJ2-5; 9 nucleotides match TRBD1. Trimming at V came to 4 bases and at J to 5 bases, leaving 9 bases not matched to a gene. This CDR3 spans 15 amino acids. Per the germline V gene, CDR1 is SGDLS and CDR2 is YYNGEE. This CDR3 reads CASSTQRTGAETQYF. CDR3 bases: TGTGCCAGCAGCACACAAAGGACAGGGGCCGAGACCCAGTACTTC.